The present TCR beta chain was sequenced within a study of blood T cell repertoires in COVID-19. The wider study: Both acute and convalescent COVID-19 samples were obtained from the United States, Italy and Spain.

Original data processing: By means of reference gene primer amplification, nucleated cell counts were estimated. Some clones are missing from TCRdb's copy, which holds only in-frame ones; the method was immunoSEQ multiplex PCR. For V, J and clone size, that table is used; D and trimming come from the DNA. The sample includes some 120,000 clones, approximately 90% seen only once; the top ten take about 20%. Germline V gene lookup returns CDR1 SGHAT and CDR2 FQNNGV. The CDR3 is 14 amino acids. Germline trimming cut 4 bases from V and 4 bases from J; bases unmatched to any gene: 5. The V gene is TRBV11-2, the J gene TRBJ1-2, with 8 bases that match TRBD1. Material for sequencing was peripheral blood. This TCR was recovered from a human donor with acute or convalescent COVID-19. The donor label of this sample is uncertain. The CDR3 bases are TGTGCCAGCAGCTCGACAGGGGCGGTCTATGGCTACACCTTC. Translating gives CASSSTGAVYGYTF.